Following are 2 T cell receptor beta chains from one sample sequenced in a study of blood T cell repertoires in COVID-19. The table came from immunoSEQ multiplex PCR; TCRdb's copy has only in-frame clones and leaves some out. The repertoire holds approximately 240,000 clones, with just over 90% as singletons. Sequenced: PBMCs or T cells enriched from blood (not recorded which). These receptor sequences come from a woman aged 18-35 years who had recovered from COVID-19.

The chain couples TRBV4-1 to TRBJ1-2, with TRBD1 matching 7 bases. Germline V gene data show CDR1 as MGHRA and CDR2 as YSYEKL. The CDR3 totals 14 residues. J was trimmed by 2 bases and V by 4 bases; bases with no gene match: 4. In nucleotides, the CDR3 is TGCGCCAGCAGCCGAGGGACAGAGAACTATGGCTACACCTTC. It is translated as CASSRGTENYGYTF.

The rearrangement joins TRBV28 to TRBJ1-2; TRBD1 aligns across 10 bases. Germline lookup yields CDR1 MDHEN and CDR2 SYDVKM. Trimming cost V 5 bases and J 2 bases; bases outside gene matches: 14. This CDR3 contains 18 residues. The CDR3 here is CASSTYPTGTGVNYGYTF. Here the CDR3 DNA reads TGTGCCAGCAGTACCTACCCGACCGGGACAGGGGTCAACTATGGCTACACCTTC.